This T cell receptor beta chain was sequenced in a study of response to subunit inactivated influenza vaccine. Notes on this clonotype: Its specificity is unknown.

Study outcomes and limitations: New T cells are recruited in small numbers by each seasonal influenza vaccination, according to the authors' suggestion.

One entry per CDR3 protein, called by TCRdb with MiXCR from the RT-PCR reads. The profile shows more than 400,000 distinct CDR3 sequences, around 7.9% of them singletons. The sample consisted of PBMCs from blood, taken roughly 24 months after vaccination. This TCR was recovered from a man aged 50 to 69 who received an inactivated influenza vaccine.

The DNA of the CDR3 is TGTGCCAGCAGCGCTGGACTAGCGAGAACCTATTTT. Translation: CASSAGLARTYF. The V call is TRBV3-1, the J call TRBJ2-3; 9 positions match TRBD2. The germline V gene has CDR1 LGHDT and CDR2 YNNKEL (reference sequence). The CDR3 runs to 12 residues. V lost 5 bases and J lost 15; bases outside the gene matches: 9.